What follows are 18 T cell receptor beta chains derived from one specimen sequenced in a study of T cells after yellow fever vaccination. TCRdb itself ran the 5' RACE reads through MiXCR, one entry per CDR3 protein. Of about 22,000 distinct CDR3 sequences in the sample, less than 5.5% were seen once. The sample here was PBMCs, either bulk or a sorted T-cell subset (CD4+, CD8+, memory, or dextramer-sorted; not recorded which), taken 45 days after the first yellow fever vaccination. These TCRs come from a young man who received the YFV17D yellow fever vaccine.

Many counts were recorded for this clonotype. The chain carries TRBV20-1 and TRBJ2-5; 9 bases match TRBD2. J gave up 5 bases and V 3 bases, and 16 bases lay outside the gene matches. In germline, CDR1 is DFQATT, CDR2 SNEGSKA (reference sequence). The length of the CDR3 is 17 residues. CDR3 DNA sequence: TGCAGTGCTAGCCCCGAGTACCTGCGGGGGGGGCAGGAGACCCAGTACTTC. Residues: CSASPEYLRGGQETQYF.

This clonotype was seen only a few times. The chain combines TRBV12-3 or TRBV12-4 with TRBJ2-3; D is possibly TRBD2 (5 bases). The ends were cut back, 5 bases at V and 11 bases at J, with 17 bases in the middle. The CDR3 is 13 amino acids. The CDR3 sequence: CASSHDSAGGQYF. Written as DNA, the CDR3 is TGTGCCAGCAGTCACGACTCCGCCGGAGGGCAGTATTTT.

This clonotype turned up a few times. The chain couples TRBV7-9 to TRBJ2-7, with 11 bases that match TRBD1. The CDR3 is 16 amino acids. The trim removed 0 bases at V and 6 bases at J, leaving 7 bases unmatched. Germline V lookup: CDR1 SEHNR, CDR2 FQNEAQ (reference sequence). This chain's CDR3 is CASSLALGQGAREQYF. In DNA form, the CDR3 reads TGTGCCAGCAGCTTAGCGTTAGGACAGGGGGCGCGCGAGCAGTACTTC.

This clonotype was seen repeatedly, ten times or more. The chain employs TRBV28 and TRBJ2-4, with 7 bases that match TRBD2. Germline assignment: CDR1 MDHEN and CDR2 SYDVKM. The trim removed 5 bases at V and 1 base at J, leaving 11 bases unmatched. This CDR3 region has 17 residues. CDR3 sequence (DNA): TGTGCCAGCAGTCCAAGCCTCTTGGGGGGGGCCAAAAACATTCAGTACTTC. Protein sequence: CASSPSLLGGAKNIQYF.

This clonotype qualifies as medium-sized. The gene calls are TRBV12-3 or TRBV12-4 and TRBJ1-1; 7 bases are shared with TRBD1. The CDR3 loop spans 17 amino acids. The trim removed 8 bases at V and 10 bases at J, leaving 25 bases unmatched. The CDR3 nucleotides read TGTGCCAGCCGAACCTACGACATTACAGGGGCAAAATATGGAGCTTTCTTT. Translating gives CASRTYDITGAKYGAFF.

This clonotype was observed at least ten times. V gene TRBV6-2 or TRBV6-3 combines with J gene TRBJ2-3, with D possibly matching TRBD1 (6 bases). Trimming left V 6 bases short and J 5 bases short, with 15 bases between. The CDR3 covers 14 residues. CDR1 and CDR2 (germline): MNHEY, SVGEGT. In DNA, the CDR3 is TGTGCCAGCAGCCCCCTCAGGGGAATAGATACGCAGTATTTT. Translated, it gives CASSPLRGIDTQYF.

This clonotype was counted many times. The J gene is TRBJ2-5, the V gene TRBV5-4; D may correspond to TRBD1 or TRBD2 (5 bases each). The CDR3 extends over 13 amino acids. CDR1 is SGHNT, CDR2 YYREEE, per germline (reference sequence). V lost 1 base to trimming and J lost 5 bases, with 9 bases between them. The CDR3 DNA reads TGTGCCAGCAGCTTGTCAGGGAGCGAGACCCAGTACTTC. This codes for CASSLSGSETQYF.

This clonotype was detected many times. This chain joins TRBV27 and TRBJ1-5, with TRBD1 as a possible D gene (5 bases). CDR1 is MNHEY, CDR2 SMNVEV, per germline (reference sequence). The CDR3 contains 13 residues. V lost 4 bases to trimming and J lost 7 bases, with 11 bases between them. CDR3 residues: CASSSRWDQPQHF. The CDR3, as DNA: TGTGCCAGCAGTTCCCGGTGGGACCAGCCCCAGCATTTT.

The genes are TRBV7-2 and TRBJ1-1; D ambiguous. The CDR3 loop spans 13 amino acids. V was clipped by 8 bases and J by 1 base, with 11 bases between them. The germline V gene has CDR1 SGHTA and CDR2 FQGNSA. The DNA for the CDR3 is TGTGCCAGCCCAGGTGCAGCGAACACTGAAGCTTTCTTT. This gives the protein CASPGAANTEAFF.

This clonotype was found many times. CDR3 nucleotides: TGTGCCAGCAGTGACTCGACAGGGGGCGCAGATACGCAGTATTTT. Translating it yields CASSDSTGGADTQYF. The genes are TRBV6-4 and TRBJ2-3; TRBD1 aligns across 10 bases. Germline CDR1 reads MRHNA; CDR2 reads SNTAGT. CDR3 size: 15 residues. J lost 4 bases, V lost 0 bases, and 1 base had no gene match.

The table lists this clonotype with many counts. CDR3 bases: TGCGCCAGCAGCCTTTTCGGGACGGAAGAGACCCAGTACTTC. Its protein is CASSLFGTEETQYF. The genes are TRBV4-1 and TRBJ2-5; tentatively, D is TRBD1 or TRBD2 (5 bases each). The germline V and J ends were trimmed by 4 bases and 3 bases, with 12 bases remaining between them. This CDR3 spans 14 amino acids. Looked up from germline, CDR1 is MGHRA and CDR2 is YSYEKL.

This clonotype was counted ten times or more. The chain couples TRBV7-6 to TRBJ2-1, with D possibly matching TRBD1 (6 bases). V gave up 5 bases and J gave up 9 bases, with 14 bases separating them. CDR1 and CDR2 from the germline V gene are SGHVS and FNYEAQ. CDR3 length: 13 amino acids. For the CDR3, the DNA is TGTGCCAGCAGCACCTCCCAGGGGAGTGAGCAGTTCTTC. Translation: CASSTSQGSEQFF.

This clonotype came up many times. The chain recombines TRBV24-1 with TRBJ2-3; 10 nucleotides line up with TRBD1. Germline V lookup: CDR1 KGHDR, CDR2 SFDVKD. The CDR3 consists of 13 residues. With V trimmed by 10 bases and J by 5 bases, 5 bases remained unmatched. The CDR3 region has the DNA TGTGCCACTAAGACAGGGGGCGGAGATACGCAGTATTTT. Translation: CATKTGGGDTQYF.

This clonotype was detected many times. The chain joins TRBV24-1 to TRBJ2-1; TRBD2 matches at 11 bases. Germline assignment: CDR1 KGHDR and CDR2 SFDVKD. With V trimmed by 5 bases and J by 6 bases, 2 bases remained unmatched. The CDR3 runs to 14 residues. The CDR3 coding sequence is TGTGCCACCAGTGTAGCGGGGGGGTCCAATGAGCAGTTCTTC. Its protein product is CATSVAGGSNEQFF.

This clonotype was counted at least ten times. The chain recombines TRBV12-3 or TRBV12-4 with TRBJ1-6; perhaps TRBD1 as D (6 bases). This CDR3 contains 14 residues. Trimming shortened V by 6 bases and J by 10 bases, and 16 bases separated the two germline ends. The CDR3 DNA reads TGTGCCAGCAGCCCGACGGGGGGCGGCTCACCCCTCCACTTT. Protein sequence: CASSPTGGGSPLHF.

The genes are TRBV3-1 and TRBJ1-4; D possibly corresponds to TRBD1 (5 bases). The CDR3 covers 16 residues. The V gene's germline CDR1 is LGHDT and CDR2 YNNKEL (reference sequence). V was trimmed by 10 bases and J by 0 bases, leaving 18 bases between them. CDR3 in amino acids: CATSRWDEATNEKLFF. The DNA of the CDR3 is TGTGCCACCTCCCGATGGGACGAGGCAACTAATGAAAAACTGTTTTTT.

In its sample, this clonotype was seen many times. The chain couples TRBV12-3 or TRBV12-4 to TRBJ1-1; possibly TRBD1 for D (5 bases). Trimming shortened V by 5 bases and J by 5 bases, and 15 bases separated the two germline ends. This CDR3 contains 14 residues. CDR3 in amino acids: CASSPRGDGTEAFF. DNA for the CDR3: TGTGCCAGCAGTCCACGTGGGGACGGTACTGAAGCTTTCTTT.

As to this clonotype: A read error may be the cause here, since a much bigger clone is one base away. CDR3 residues: CARNKGQVYGYTF. The CDR3 DNA reads as TGTGCCCGGAATAAGGGCCAGGTCTATGGCTACACCTTC. The V and J genes are TRBV30 and TRBJ1-2; D gene ambiguous. Germline-derived CDR1 and CDR2 are GTSNPN and SVGIG (reference sequence). The CDR3 is 13 amino acids. The germline V and J ends were trimmed by 8 bases and 4 bases, with 17 bases remaining between them.